These T cell receptor beta chains were read from a single sample in a study of T cells in Graves' hyperthyroidism and ophthalmopathy. TCRdb analysed the multiplex PCR reads with MiXCR anew, one entry per CDR3 protein. The sample contains roughly 840,000 distinct CDR3 sequences, 38% of which appear only once. The specimen was blood. These receptors were collected from a man aged 18 to 30 with Graves' hyperthyroidism. Both conserved end residues are part of each CDR3. The D gene is left open where the match is weak. Size is omitted from some rows. Given values are once, few, many or a class for expanded clones.

d_call	v_call	clone_size	j_call	cdr3_nt	cdr3_aa
TRBD2	TRBV5-1	NA	TRBJ2-2	TGCGCCAGCAGCTTATCGACTAGCGGGAGGATCACCGGGGAGCTGTTTTTT	CASSLSTSGRITGELFF
TRBD1	TRBV2	NA	TRBJ1-5	TGTGCCAGCGGACAGGGTCGGCTGCCCCAGCATTTT	CASGQGRLPQHF
TRBD2	TRBV20-1	many	TRBJ2-7	TGCAGTGCTAGTGGCGGGGGGGCGGCCTACGAGCAGTACTTC	CSASGGGAAYEQYF
NA	TRBV10-3	many	TRBJ1-6	TGTGCCATCAGCGCCTATCAGGGTAATTCACCCCTCCACTTT	CAISAYQGNSPLHF
NA	TRBV20-1	NA	TRBJ1-1	TGCAGTGCTAGAACCGGGTCTGAAGAAGCTTCCTTT	CSARTGSEEASF
NA	TRBV9	many	TRBJ1-1	TGTGCCAGCAGCGCACTGAACACTGAAGCTTTCTTT	CASSALNTEAFF
NA	TRBV5-4	few	TRBJ2-6	TGTGCCAGCAGCTACGGACTCTCTGGGGCCAACGTCCTGACTTTC	CASSYGLSGANVLTF
NA	TRBV10-3	NA	TRBJ1-4	TGTGCCATCAGTGAAGTCAGTTCGAGGGAAAAACTGTTTTTT	CAISEVSSREKLFF
NA	TRBV7-9	few	TRBJ2-7	TGTGCCAGCAGCTTAGTCGACAGGACCTACGAGCAGTACTTC	CASSLVDRTYEQYF
NA	TRBV7-9	NA	TRBJ1-4	TGTGCCAGCAGCCCCCTGGCGGCTAATGAAAAACTGTTTTTT	CASSPLAANEKLFF
TRBD1	TRBV7-8	few	TRBJ2-7	TGTGCTTCAGCCCGGGACAGGGGAAACGAGCAGTACTTC	CASARDRGNEQYF
TRBD2	TRBV5-1	NA	TRBJ2-5	TGCGCCACCGCCCTAGCGGGACAAGAGACCCAGTACTTC	CATALAGQETQYF
TRBD1	TRBV2	many	TRBJ1-5	TGTGCCAGCAGCCAACCAGGGGGCGCGGGCAATCAGCCCCAGCATTTT	CASSQPGGAGNQPQHF
NA	TRBV19	many	TRBJ1-4	TGTGCCAGTAGTATAATGAGGCGGGAAAATGAAAAACTGTTTTTT	CASSIMRRENEKLFF
TRBD1	TRBV9	NA	TRBJ2-5	TGTGCCAGCAGCCCCGCCGGGACAGGGGGGCAAGAGACCCAGTACTTC	CASSPAGTGGQETQYF
NA	TRBV24-1	many	TRBJ2-7	TGTGCCACTAGCCTTGGTGGGGAGCAGTACTTC	CATSLGGEQYF
NA	TRBV19	many	TRBJ1-4	TGTGCCAGTAGTCCGTTAGGTGGAACTAATGAAAAACTGTTTTTT	CASSPLGGTNEKLFF
TRBD1	TRBV19	NA	TRBJ1-1	TGTGCCAGTAGTCGACAGGGGGCGATTGAAGCTTTCTTT	CASSRQGAIEAFF
NA	TRBV6-5	few	TRBJ1-1	TGTGCCAGCAGTTACTCGTCCGGGGGAAGGGCTGAAGCTTTCTTT	CASSYSSGGRAEAFF
TRBD1	TRBV9	few	TRBJ1-6	TGTGCCAGCTCCGACAGGGAGGATTCACCCCTCCACTTT	CASSDREDSPLHF
NA	TRBV24-1	many	TRBJ2-5	TGTGCCACCAGTACAGGGAGTTCGGAGACCCAGTACTTC	CATSTGSSETQYF
NA	TRBV7-3	few	TRBJ1-1	TGTGCCAGCAGCTTGCAGGGAGGGGCGGCTGAAGCTTTCTTT	CASSLQGGAAEAFF
NA	TRBV19	many	TRBJ1-2	TGTGCCAGTAGGTTGGGGACATCAGTCGGCTACACCTTC	CASRLGTSVGYTF
NA	TRBV29-1	many	TRBJ1-1	TGCAGCGTTGTTTCGACAAGGGGGAACACTGAAGCTTTCTTT	CSVVSTRGNTEAFF
TRBD1	TRBV14	many	TRBJ1-5	TGTCGGGAGACAGGGGTCAATCAGCCCCAGCATTTT	CRETGVNQPQHF
NA	TRBV2	NA	TRBJ2-7	TGTGCCAGCAGTGAATTTGGCAGCTCCGACTACGAGCAGTACTTC	CASSEFGSSDYEQYF
TRBD1	TRBV6-1	NA	TRBJ1-1	TGTGCCAGCAGGGGACAGGGGAGGGTGAACACTGAAGCTTTCTTT	CASRGQGRVNTEAFF
TRBD1	TRBV29-1	many	TRBJ1-4	TGCAGCGTTGAAGAGGATTGGGACAGGGGACAGGAAAAACTGTTTTTT	CSVEEDWDRGQEKLFF
NA	TRBV19	NA	TRBJ1-2	TGTGCCAGTAGTTCCTCGTTGCGACCGGGCGACCTCGATGGCTACACCTTC	CASSSSLRPGDLDGYTF
NA	TRBV12-3/TRBV12-4	NA	TRBJ2-6	TGTGCCAGCAGTTTTGGGATGGGGAACTCTGGGGCCAACGTCCTGACTTTC	CASSFGMGNSGANVLTF
NA	TRBV9	many	TRBJ1-2	TGTGCCAGCGATGCCCAGGGGACACGCTATGGCTACACCTTC	CASDAQGTRYGYTF
TRBD1	TRBV7-2	many	TRBJ2-7	TGTGCCAGCAGCCCCAGGGGGCGAGAGCAGTACTTC	CASSPRGREQYF
NA	TRBV6-5	NA	TRBJ2-5	TGTGCCAGCAGCCAAAGACGGGGTCAGGGAGAGACCCAGTACTTC	CASSQRRGQGETQYF
NA	TRBV5-8	few	TRBJ1-2	TGTGCCAGCAGCTCCAGGGAACGGCTCTATGGCTACACCTTC	CASSSRERLYGYTF
NA	TRBV2	many	TRBJ2-5	TGTGCCAGCAAGGGTGGGCAAGAGACCCAGTACTTC	CASKGGQETQYF
NA	TRBV12-3/TRBV12-4	NA	TRBJ1-1	TGTGCCAGCAGAAGACAGTCGGACACTGAAGCTTTCTTT	CASRRQSDTEAFF
NA	TRBV7-2	NA	TRBJ1-3	TGCGCCAGCAGCCAAGGCCTTTTAGTTGAGGATTCTGGAAACACCATATATTTT	CASSQGLLVEDSGNTIYF
NA	TRBV20-1	NA	TRBJ2-7	TGCAGTGCTATCAGTCGAGCAGCCCGTTCACCCGAGCAGTACTTC	CSAISRAARSPEQYF
NA	TRBV7-9	NA	TRBJ2-7	TGTGCCTGCAGCGTAGATGACAGGAGAACCTACGAGCAGTACTTC	CACSVDDRRTYEQYF
NA	TRBV20-1	many	TRBJ1-4	TGCAGTGCTAGAGTGGCAGCAACTAATGAAAAACTGTTTTTT	CSARVAATNEKLFF
TRBD1	TRBV6-5	NA	TRBJ1-1	TGTGCCAGCAGTGCCCGTAACAGGGGAAACACTGAAGCTTTCTTT	CASSARNRGNTEAFF
NA	TRBV5-1	few	TRBJ1-1	TGCGCCAGCAGCACGGAAGGGTCTGTCACTGAAGCTTTCTTT	CASSTEGSVTEAFF